This T cell receptor (beta chain) was observed in a study of brain metastases from non-small cell lung cancer. Sequenced by immunoSEQ multiplex PCR; TCRdb stores in-frame clones only, minus some. The repertoire holds roughly 6,200 clones, approximately 80% seen once, with 7.4% in the top ten. In the case of this clone: Its antigen remains unidentified. A much bigger clone sits one base away, suggesting this may be a read error.

Study-level findings and limits: Metastases had sparse T cells but largely shared repertoires with primaries.

Sequenced: primary lung tumor tissue. The TCR was taken from a donor older than 35 with non-small cell lung cancer.

The CDR3 is CASSEQGSTETFF. The CDR3 nucleotides read TGTGCCAGCAGTGAGCAAGGGAGCACTGAAACTTTCTTT. This chain uses TRBV2 with TRBJ1-1; D not certain. The CDR3 loop spans 13 amino acids. Germline loops: CDR1 SNHLY, CDR2 FYNNEI.